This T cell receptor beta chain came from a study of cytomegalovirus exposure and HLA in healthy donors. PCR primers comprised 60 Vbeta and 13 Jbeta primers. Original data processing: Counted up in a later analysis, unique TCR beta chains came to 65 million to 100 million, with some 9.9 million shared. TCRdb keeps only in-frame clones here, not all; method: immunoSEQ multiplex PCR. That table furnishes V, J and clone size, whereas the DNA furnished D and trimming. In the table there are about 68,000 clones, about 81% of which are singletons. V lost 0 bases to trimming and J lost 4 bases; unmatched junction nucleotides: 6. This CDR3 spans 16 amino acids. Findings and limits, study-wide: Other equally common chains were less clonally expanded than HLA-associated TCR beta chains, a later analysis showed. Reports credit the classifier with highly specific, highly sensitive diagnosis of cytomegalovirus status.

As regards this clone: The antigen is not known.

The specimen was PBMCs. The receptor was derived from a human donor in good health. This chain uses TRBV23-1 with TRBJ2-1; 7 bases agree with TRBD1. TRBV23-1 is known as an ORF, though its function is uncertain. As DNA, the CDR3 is TGCGCCAGCAGTCAATCCCGGGACAGAGGATACAATGAGCAGTTCTTC. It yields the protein CASSQSRDRGYNEQFF.